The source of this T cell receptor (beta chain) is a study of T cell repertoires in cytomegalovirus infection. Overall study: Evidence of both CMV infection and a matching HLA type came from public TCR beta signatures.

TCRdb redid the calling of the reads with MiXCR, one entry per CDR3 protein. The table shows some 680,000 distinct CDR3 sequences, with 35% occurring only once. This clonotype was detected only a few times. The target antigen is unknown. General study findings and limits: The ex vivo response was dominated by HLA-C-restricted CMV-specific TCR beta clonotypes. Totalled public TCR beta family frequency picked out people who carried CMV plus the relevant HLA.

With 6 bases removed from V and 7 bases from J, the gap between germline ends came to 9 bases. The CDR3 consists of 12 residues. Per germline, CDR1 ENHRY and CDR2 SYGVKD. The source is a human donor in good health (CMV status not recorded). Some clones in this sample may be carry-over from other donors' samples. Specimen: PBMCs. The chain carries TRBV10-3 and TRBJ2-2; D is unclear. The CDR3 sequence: CAISDPDGELFF. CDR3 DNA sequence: TGTGCCATCAGCGACCCAGACGGGGAGCTGTTTTTT.